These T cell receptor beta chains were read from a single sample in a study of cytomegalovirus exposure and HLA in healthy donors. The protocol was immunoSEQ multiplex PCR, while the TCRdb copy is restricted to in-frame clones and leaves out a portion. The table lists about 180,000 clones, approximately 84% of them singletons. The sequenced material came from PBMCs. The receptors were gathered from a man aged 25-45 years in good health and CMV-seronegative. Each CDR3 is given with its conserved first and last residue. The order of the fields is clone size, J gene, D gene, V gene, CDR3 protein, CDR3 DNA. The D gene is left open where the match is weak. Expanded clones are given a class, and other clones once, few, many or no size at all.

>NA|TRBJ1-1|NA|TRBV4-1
CASSQVGWERGAEAFF
TGCGCCAGCAGCCAAGTTGGGTGGGAGAGAGGTGCTGAAGCTTTCTTT
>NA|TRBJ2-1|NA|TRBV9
CASSADRGGISSYNEQFF
TGTGCCAGCAGCGCCGACAGGGGAGGGATCAGCTCCTACAATGAGCAGTTCTTC
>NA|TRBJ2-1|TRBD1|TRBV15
CATSRHHRDSEQFF
TGTGCCACCAGCAGACATCACAGGGACAGCGAGCAGTTCTTC
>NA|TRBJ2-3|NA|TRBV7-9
CASSPGLKTDTQYF
TGTGCCAGCAGCCCGGGACTTAAAACAGATACGCAGTATTTT
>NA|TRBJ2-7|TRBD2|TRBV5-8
CASSYQGTSGGAYEQYF
TGTGCCAGCAGCTACCAGGGGACTAGCGGGGGGGCCTACGAGCAGTACTTC
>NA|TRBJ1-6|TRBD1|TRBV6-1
CASSEGTGSSPLHF
TGTGCCAGCAGTGAAGGGACAGGTTCTTCACCCCTCCACTTT
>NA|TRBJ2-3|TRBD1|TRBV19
CASSLQGAYTDTQYF
TGTGCCAGTAGTCTACAGGGGGCCTACACAGATACGCAGTATTTT
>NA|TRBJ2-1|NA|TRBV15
CATSRDLDSYNEQFF
TGTGCCACCAGCAGAGACCTTGATAGCTACAATGAGCAGTTCTTC
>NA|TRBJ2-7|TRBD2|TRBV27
CASSLEASGNYEQYF
TGTGCCAGCAGTTTAGAGGCTAGCGGGAACTACGAGCAGTACTTC
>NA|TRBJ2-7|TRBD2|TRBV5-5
CASSLDPAGGREQYF
TGTGCCAGCAGCTTGGATCCAGCGGGGGGGCGCGAGCAGTACTTC
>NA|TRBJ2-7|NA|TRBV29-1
CSVSRPPNYEQYF
TGCAGCGTTTCCCGCCCTCCTAACTACGAGCAGTACTTC
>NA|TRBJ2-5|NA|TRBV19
CASMGGPETQYF
TGTGCCAGTATGGGGGGGCCAGAGACCCAGTACTTC
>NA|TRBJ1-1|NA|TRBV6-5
CASSRDSDTEAFF
TGTGCCAGCAGCCGCGATAGCGACACTGAAGCTTTCTTT
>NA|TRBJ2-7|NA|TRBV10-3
CAISGRGTYEQYF
TGTGCCATCAGTGGTAGGGGAACCTACGAGCAGTACTTC
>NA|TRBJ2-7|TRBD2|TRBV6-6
CASSYSREGVAYEQYF
TGTGCCAGCAGTTACTCGCGGGAGGGGGTGGCCTACGAGCAGTACTTC
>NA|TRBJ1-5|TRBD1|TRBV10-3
CATMTGFGNQPQHF
TGTGCCACCATGACAGGGTTTGGCAATCAGCCCCAGCATTTT
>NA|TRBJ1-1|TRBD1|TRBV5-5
CASSLEGRGRGTEAFF
TGTGCCAGCAGCTTGGAGGGCAGGGGGCGGGGCACTGAAGCTTTCTTT
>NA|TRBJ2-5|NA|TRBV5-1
CASSLATSQETQYF
TGCGCCAGCAGCTTGGCCACCAGCCAAGAGACCCAGTACTTC
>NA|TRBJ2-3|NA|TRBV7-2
CASSLGLDTDTQYF
TGTGCCAGCAGCTTAGGGCTAGACACAGATACGCAGTATTTT
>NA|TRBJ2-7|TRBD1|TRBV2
CASKQRQGSYEQYF
TGTGCCAGCAAACAACGACAGGGGTCCTACGAGCAGTACTTC
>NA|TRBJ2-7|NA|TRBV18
CASSVANRAAYEQYF
TGTGCCAGCTCCGTAGCGAACAGGGCGGCCTACGAGCAGTACTTC
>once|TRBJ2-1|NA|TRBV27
CASSPRRDSYNEQFF
TGTGCCAGCAGTCCCCGCCGGGACTCCTACAATGAGCAGTTCTTC
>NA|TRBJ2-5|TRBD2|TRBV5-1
CASTASGIWGETQYF
TGCGCCAGCACCGCTAGCGGGATATGGGGAGAGACCCAGTACTTC
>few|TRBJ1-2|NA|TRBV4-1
CASSPRAEYYGYTF
TGCGCCAGCAGCCCGAGGGCAGAGTACTATGGCTACACCTTC
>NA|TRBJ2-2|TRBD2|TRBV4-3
CASSLRGLAGANTGELFF
TGCGCCAGCAGCCTGCGGGGGCTAGCGGGCGCGAACACCGGGGAGCTGTTTTTT
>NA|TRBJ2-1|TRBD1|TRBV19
CASSGTGPYNEQFF
TGTGCCAGTAGTGGGACAGGGCCCTACAATGAGCAGTTCTTC
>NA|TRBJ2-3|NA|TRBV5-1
CASSLAGDRTDTQYF
TGCGCCAGCAGCTTGGCCGGCGACAGGACAGATACGCAGTATTTT
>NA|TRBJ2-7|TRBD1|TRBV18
CASSLQGAPYEQYF
TGTGCCAGCTCACTGCAGGGGGCGCCGTACGAGCAGTACTTC
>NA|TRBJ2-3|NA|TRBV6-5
CASRRAPSTDTQYF
TGTGCCAGCAGGAGGGCACCTAGCACAGATACGCAGTATTTT
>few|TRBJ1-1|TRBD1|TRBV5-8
CASSFSDRGLEAFF
TGTGCCAGCAGTTTCTCCGACAGGGGCCTTGAAGCTTTCTTT
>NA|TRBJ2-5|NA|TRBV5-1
CASSLPREGEKETQYF
TGCGCCAGCAGCTTGCCCAGGGAGGGGGAAAAGGAGACCCAGTACTTC
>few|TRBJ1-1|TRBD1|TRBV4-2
CASSQDRTLDRESEAFF
TGTGCCAGCAGCCAAGATCGGACGCTGGACAGGGAATCTGAAGCTTTCTTT
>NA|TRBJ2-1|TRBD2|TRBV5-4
CASSSPSGSLSYNEQFF
TGTGCCAGCAGCTCTCCTAGCGGGAGCCTCTCCTACAATGAGCAGTTCTTC
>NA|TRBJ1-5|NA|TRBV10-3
CAISGSGGNQPQHF
TGTGCCATCAGTGGGTCAGGGGGCAATCAGCCCCAGCATTTT
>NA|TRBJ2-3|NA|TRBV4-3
CASSQIYTDTQYF
TGCGCCAGCAGCCAAATATACACAGATACGCAGTATTTT
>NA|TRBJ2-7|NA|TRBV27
CASSLSGGPGYEQYF
TGTGCCAGCAGTTTATCGGGGGGTCCGGGATACGAGCAGTACTTC
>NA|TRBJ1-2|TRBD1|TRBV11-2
CASSSPTGISYGYTF
TGTGCCAGCAGCTCCCCGACAGGGATCAGCTATGGCTACACCTTC
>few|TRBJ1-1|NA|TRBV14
CASSPRWGVQSEAFF
TGTGCCAGCAGCCCCCGTTGGGGGGTACAGAGTGAAGCTTTCTTT
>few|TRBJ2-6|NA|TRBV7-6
CASSSRDGANVLTF
TGTGCCAGCAGCTCCAGGGATGGGGCCAACGTCCTGACTTTC
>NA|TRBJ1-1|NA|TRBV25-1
CASSEYKGENTEAFF
TGTGCCAGCAGTGAATATAAGGGAGAGAACACTGAAGCTTTCTTT
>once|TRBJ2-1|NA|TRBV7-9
CSSSAQRDEQFF
TGTTCCAGCAGCGCCCAGAGGGATGAGCAGTTCTTC
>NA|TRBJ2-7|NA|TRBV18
CASSPQRQPYEQYF
TGTGCCAGCTCACCACAGAGGCAGCCCTACGAGCAGTACTTC
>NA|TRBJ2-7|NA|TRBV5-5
CASSQTPGKPYEQYF
TGTGCCAGCAGTCAGACTCCCGGAAAACCCTATGAGCAGTACTTC